Following are 29 T cell receptor beta chains from one sample sequenced in a study of T cell responses to AZD1222 COVID-19 vaccine. Here immunoSEQ multiplex PCR was the method, and the copy in TCRdb shows in-frame clones only, minus some. The sample has around 110,000 clones, 87% seen once; the top ten hold 7.5%. Sequenced here: peripheral blood, sampled on day 0 of AZD1222 vaccination. The receptors here all came from an adult in good health.

The genes are TRBV27 and TRBJ2-7; TRBD1 matches at 8 bases. The CDR3 sequence is 17 residues long. The ends lost 5 bases at V and 1 base at J; junction bases unmatched: 13. Germline CDR1 and CDR2: MNHEY and SMNVEV (reference sequence). The CDR3 coding sequence is TGTGCCAGCAGTCCACCACCTCTGACAGGGGTGTCCTACGAGCAGTACTTC. Its translation is CASSPPPLTGVSYEQYF.

The J gene is TRBJ2-3, the V gene TRBV2; TRBD1 aligns across 9 bases. The germline V gene has CDR1 SNHLY and CDR2 FYNNEI. The CDR3 spans 15 residues. With 7 bases clipped from V and 5 bases from J, the junction kept 10 bases outside the gene matches. The CDR3 nucleotides are TGTGCCAGCACTAGGACAGGGGCGGATTTAGATACGCAGTATTTT. Protein product: CASTRTGADLDTQYF.

The chain has TRBV29-1 and TRBJ2-5; no firm D call. This CDR3 is 11 amino acids long. Trimming took off 7 bases at V and 5 bases at J, with 11 bases between the two ends. Germline-derived CDR1 and CDR2 are SQVTM and ANQGSEA. CDR3 residues: CSADLGETQYF. The CDR3 nucleotides read TGCAGCGCCGACCTGGGTGAGACCCAGTACTTC.

The chain joins TRBV18 to TRBJ1-2; TRBD1 matches at 10 bases. Per germline, CDR1 KGHSH and CDR2 LQKENI. Trimming cost V 4 bases and J 10 bases; bases outside gene matches: 12. The CDR3 loop spans 15 amino acids. In nucleotides, the CDR3 is TGTGCCAGCTCACTACAAAGTGGGACAGGGGAAGACTACACCTTC. This codes for CASSLQSGTGEDYTF.

The genes are TRBV7-9 and TRBJ1-2; 11 nucleotides line up with TRBD1. This CDR3 has 17 amino acids. CDR1 is SEHNR and CDR2 is FQNEAQ in the germline V gene (reference sequence). V lost 5 bases, J lost 1 base, and 9 bases stayed unmatched. The CDR3 DNA sequence: TGTGCCAGCAGCCCAGGACAGGGGGCAAGAAATAACTATGGCTACACCTTC. Its protein product is CASSPGQGARNNYGYTF.

J is TRBJ2-1 and V is TRBV27; D is undetermined. From germline, CDR1 is MNHEY and CDR2 SMNVEV (reference sequence). CDR3 length equals 14 residues. V was shortened by 0 bases and J by 6 bases, with 9 bases between the two germline ends. The CDR3 bases are TGTGCCAGCAGTTTATCGGGTAGGATCAATGAGCAGTTCTTC. As protein: CASSLSGRINEQFF.

The gene calls are TRBV4-2 and TRBJ2-3; 8 bases fit TRBD2. CDR1 LGHNA and CDR2 YNFKEQ come from the germline V gene. Germline trimming cut 0 bases from V and 7 bases from J; bases unmatched to any gene: 12. The CDR3 spans 17 residues. CDR3 region: CASSQEWERGSTYTQYF. The CDR3 region has the DNA TGTGCCAGCAGCCAAGAGTGGGAGCGGGGGTCAACATATACGCAGTATTTT.

CDR3 residues: CASSLGYGGNYGYTF. CDR3 sequence (DNA): TGTGCCAGCAGCTTAGGTTACGGCGGCAACTATGGCTACACCTTC. J is TRBJ1-2 and V is TRBV7-9; D not certain. Trimming pared 1 base from V and 2 bases from J, leaving 11 bases between. CDR3 size: 15 residues. Germline CDR1 and CDR2: SEHNR and FQNEAQ (reference sequence).

The chain employs TRBV5-1 and TRBJ2-5; D might be TRBD2 (5 bases). Looked up from germline, CDR1 is SGHRS and CDR2 is YFSETQ. V was trimmed by 4 bases and J by 3 bases, leaving 16 bases between them. The CDR3 is 15 residues long. CDR3 DNA: TGCGCCAGCAGCAGAGGTGGTCGGACTGAAGAGACCCAGTACTTC. It yields the protein CASSRGGRTEETQYF. The full variable domain, completed using reference TRBV5-1 and TRBJ2-5, is KAGVTQTPRYLIKTRGQQVTLSCSPISGHRSVSWYQQTPGQGLQFLFEYFSETQRNKGNFPGRFSGRQFSNSRSEMNVSTLELGDSALYLCASSRGGRTEETQYFGPGTRLLVL.

The gene calls are TRBV6-5 and TRBJ1-2; the D is unclear. The CDR3 spans 14 residues. Germline CDR1 is MNHEY and CDR2 is SVGAGI. V gave up 7 bases and J gave up 3 bases, with 15 bases separating them. DNA of the CDR3: TGTGCCAGCACGGGAGGTAGATTTCACTATGGCTACACCTTC. Residues: CASTGGRFHYGYTF.

As DNA, the CDR3 is TGTGCCAGCAGCTTAGAACGGTTCCGTCTGGACTCACCCCTCCACTTT. It encodes CASSLERFRLDSPLHF. V is TRBV7-8 and J is TRBJ1-6; D ambiguous. The CDR3 contains 16 residues. From germline, CDR1 is SGHVS and CDR2 FQNEAQ. Trimming cost V 1 base and J 10 bases, with 17 bases left between them.

The chain carries TRBV11-2 and TRBJ1-6; 7 nucleotides line up with TRBD1. Germline CDR1 is SGHAT and CDR2 is FQNNGV. The CDR3 covers 14 residues. The V gene end was trimmed by 3 bases and the J gene end by 7 bases; junction bases not matched to a gene: 3. The CDR3 spells CASSLGQLNSPLHF. In DNA form, the CDR3 reads TGTGCCAGCAGCTTGGGACAGTTAAATTCACCCCTCCACTTT.

This chain links TRBV12-3 or TRBV12-4 with TRBJ1-5, with D tentatively TRBD1 (5 bases). Trimming shortened V by 6 bases and J by 7 bases, and 13 bases separated the two germline ends. This CDR3 comprises 13 residues. CDR3 sequence reads: CASRWGEGQPQHF. In DNA, the CDR3 is TGTGCCAGCAGATGGGGGGAAGGGCAGCCCCAGCATTTT.

This sequence joins TRBV12-5 and TRBJ1-2, with TRBD1 as a possible D gene (6 bases). Germline V lookup: CDR1 LGHNT, CDR2 FRNRAP. The CDR3 loop spans 12 amino acids. Trimming took 4 bases from V and 6 from J, leaving 9 bases between them. The CDR3 region is CASGSAGDGYTF. In DNA form, the CDR3 reads TGTGCTAGTGGTTCTGCAGGGGATGGCTACACCTTC.

The chain couples TRBV7-2 to TRBJ2-5; 7 bases are shared with TRBD1. Germline assignment: CDR1 SGHTA and CDR2 FQGNSA. The trim removed 4 bases at V and 1 base at J, leaving 9 bases unmatched. This CDR3 contains 16 residues. DNA of the CDR3: TGTGCCAGCAGCTCCAGTTCGGGACAGCCCCAAGAGACCCAGTACTTC. It translates to CASSSSSGQPQETQYF. Variable domain in full (rest from reference TRBV7-2 and TRBJ2-5): GAGVSQSPSNKVTEKGKDVELRCDPISGHTALYWYRQSLGQGLEFLIYFQGNSAPDKSGLPSDRFSAERTGGSVSTLTIQRTQQEDSAVYLCASSSSSGQPQETQYFGPGTRLLVL.

The CDR3 DNA sequence: TGTGCCAGTAGCCACGACAGCCGATACTATGGCTACACCTTC. Its protein is CASSHDSRYYGYTF. This rearrangement joins TRBV19 to TRBJ1-2, with D perhaps TRBD1 (5 bases). V was trimmed by 6 bases and J by 3 bases, leaving 14 bases between them. CDR1 is LNHDA, CDR2 SQIVND, per germline (reference sequence). This CDR3 contains 14 residues.

The CDR3 DNA reads as TGTGCCAGCAGCCCCGAGTTTGCAACTAATGAAAAACTGTTTTTT. This codes for CASSPEFATNEKLFF. The chain combines TRBV7-8 with TRBJ1-4; D is ambiguous. This CDR3 has 15 amino acids. The V and J ends lost 5 bases and 0 bases respectively, with 10 bases between them. Germline V gene data show CDR1 as SGHVS and CDR2 as FQNEAQ.

V and J are TRBV28 and TRBJ2-7; the match to TRBD2 covers 12 bases. V lost 5 bases, J lost 7 bases, and 6 bases stayed unmatched. Germline loops: CDR1 MDHEN, CDR2 SYDVKM. The CDR3 extends over 14 amino acids. DNA of the CDR3: TGTGCCAGCAGTATTGGACTAGCGGGGATTGAGCAGTACTTC. Protein sequence: CASSIGLAGIEQYF.

The genes are TRBV28 and TRBJ1-1; the D gene is possibly TRBD1 (6 bases). This CDR3 comprises 16 residues. Germline V gene data show CDR1 as MDHEN and CDR2 as SYDVKM. Trimming stripped 6 bases from V and 7 bases from J, with 24 bases between. This CDR3 reads CASSQSHHTGNLEAFF. CDR3 nucleotides: TGTGCCAGCAGCCAATCACATCATACAGGGAACCTTGAAGCTTTCTTT.

The CDR3 nucleotides are TGTGCCAGCAGCCAAGTCCAGGGCAATGAGCAGTTCTTC. It encodes CASSQVQGNEQFF. J is TRBJ2-1 and V is TRBV3-1 (or the pseudogene TRBV3-2), with a weak D call TRBD1 (5 bases). This CDR3 contains 13 residues. Germline loops: CDR1 LGHDT, CDR2 YNNKEL (reference sequence). With 1 base removed from V and 6 bases from J, the gap between germline ends came to 7 bases.

V and J are TRBV4-1 and TRBJ2-1; D not certain. The V end was cut by 0 bases, the J end by 6 bases, with 6 bases between. This CDR3 comprises 13 residues. Germline values: CDR1 MGHRA, CDR2 YSYEKL. The chain's CDR3 is CASSQEGGNEQFF. The CDR3 coding sequence is TGCGCCAGCAGCCAAGAGGGTGGCAATGAGCAGTTCTTC.

V usage is TRBV14 and J usage is TRBJ2-7; possibly TRBD1 for D (5 bases). This CDR3 is built from 13 residues. Trimming stripped 4 bases from V and 3 bases from J, with 10 bases between. Germline assignment: CDR1 SGHDN and CDR2 FVKESK. The CDR3 spells CASSPRQIYEQYF. The CDR3, as DNA: TGTGCCAGCAGCCCTAGACAGATCTACGAGCAGTACTTC.

The V call is TRBV2, the J call TRBJ2-3; 10 bases line up with TRBD2. The germline CDR1 and CDR2 sequences are SNHLY and FYNNEI. The CDR3 loop spans 15 amino acids. The ends lost 5 bases at V and 2 bases at J; junction bases unmatched: 4. The DNA for the CDR3 is TGTGCCAGCAGTTTAGCGGGGGGACACACAGATACGCAGTATTTT. Its translation is CASSLAGGHTDTQYF.

This clone turned up a few times. V is TRBV18 and J is TRBJ1-2; 7 bases are a match to TRBD1. Trimming at V came to 0 bases and at J to 6 bases, leaving 7 bases not matched to a gene. This CDR3 region has 15 residues. Germline-derived CDR1 and CDR2 are KGHSH and LQKENI. This CDR3 reads CASSPPARGVDGYTF. As DNA, the CDR3 is TGTGCCAGCTCACCACCGGCCAGGGGGGTAGATGGCTACACCTTC. The entire variable domain, with the rest obtained from reference TRBV18 and TRBJ1-2, is as follows: NAGVMQNPRHLVRRRGQEARLRCSPMKGHSHVYWYRQLPEEGLKFMVYLQKENIIDESGMPKERFSAEFPKEGPSILRIQQVVRGDSAAYFCASSPPARGVDGYTFGSGTRLTVV.

V usage is TRBV11-2 and J usage is TRBJ2-7; the D is unclear. The CDR3 has 14 residues. Germline loops: CDR1 SGHAT, CDR2 FQNNGV. V lost 0 bases to trimming and J lost 1 base, with 7 bases between them. CDR3 bases: TGTGCCAGCAGCTTAGAATCGGTTTCCTACGAGCAGTACTTC. It translates to CASSLESVSYEQYF.

The gene calls are TRBV29-1 and TRBJ2-4; unclear D gene. This CDR3 has 13 amino acids. V shed 5 bases and J shed 0 bases, with 8 bases lying between them. Per the germline V gene, CDR1 is SQVTM and CDR2 is ANQGSEA. The CDR3 DNA reads as TGCAGCGTTCTGGGCATAGCCAAAAACATTCAGTACTTC. Its protein product is CSVLGIAKNIQYF.

This clone has only a few counts. This chain links TRBV3-1 (or the pseudogene TRBV3-2) with TRBJ1-1; D unclear. V was pared by 1 base and J by 3 bases, with 9 bases between. CDR1 and CDR2 (germline): LGHDT, YNNKEL (reference sequence). The CDR3 consists of 14 residues. For the CDR3, the DNA is TGTGCCAGCAGCCAAGGGGCTGATGACACTGAAGCTTTCTTT. Encoded protein: CASSQGADDTEAFF.

The chain employs TRBV7-9 and TRBJ2-1; TRBD2 matches at 9 bases. The V segment lost 2 bases and the J segment 7 bases; nucleotides outside the gene matches: 6. CDR1 and CDR2 from the germline V gene are SEHNR and FQNEAQ (reference sequence). CDR3 length equals 15 residues. This CDR3 is CASSLTSGPMNEQFF. The CDR3 DNA reads as TGTGCCAGCAGCTTAACTAGCGGGCCTATGAATGAGCAGTTCTTC.

V and J are TRBV4-2 and TRBJ2-6; D possibly uses TRBD1 or TRBD2 (5 bases each). Germline loops: CDR1 LGHNA, CDR2 YNFKEQ. V lost 4 bases and J 3 bases, leaving 13 bases between the germline ends. The CDR3 extends over 16 amino acids. CDR3 region: CASSPRRGNGANVLTF. The CDR3 DNA is TGTGCCAGCAGCCCACGCCGGGGCAATGGGGCCAACGTCCTGACTTTC.